A selection of T cell receptor beta chains follows, all from one sample in a study of blood T cell repertoires in COVID-19. Produced via immunoSEQ multiplex PCR; TCRdb's table is partial and in-frame only. Among under 300,000 clones, approximately 90% were seen once, and the ten largest hold approximately 9%. The sequencing sample was made of PBMCs or T cells enriched from blood (not recorded which). These receptors all come from a man aged 40-55 years who had recovered from COVID-19. CDR3s include the opening cysteine and the closing phenylalanine or tryptophan. D genes are given only for firm matches. The size field is filled for only some rows; it gives once, few, many or a size class.

CDR3 protein	CDR3 DNA	V gene	J gene	D gene	clone size
CASSLFKNTGELFF	TGCGCCAGCAGCTTGTTCAAGAACACCGGGGAGCTGTTTTTT	TRBV5-1	TRBJ2-2	.	.
CASSLGDTIYEQYF	TGTGCCAGCAGTTTAGGGGACACTATTTACGAGCAGTACTTC	TRBV27	TRBJ2-7	.	.
CASSSPVTEAFF	TGTGCCAGCAGCTCGCCAGTAACTGAAGCTTTCTTT	TRBV7-2	TRBJ1-1	.	.
CASYPQGAAEAFF	TGTGCCAGCTACCCACAGGGGGCGGCTGAAGCTTTCTTT	TRBV7-9	TRBJ1-1	TRBD1	.
CASSQERTQPLVPEAFF	TGTGCCAGCAGCCAAGAAAGAACACAGCCCTTGGTCCCTGAAGCTTTCTTT	TRBV14	TRBJ1-1	.	.
CASSQNQYTQYF	TGTGCCAGCAGCCAAAACCAGTATACGCAGTATTTT	TRBV3-1/TRBV3-2	TRBJ2-3	.	.
CASSEPDDRNNEQFF	TGTGCCAGCAGTGAACCAGACGACAGAAACAATGAGCAGTTCTTC	TRBV25-1	TRBJ2-1	.	.
CASSHAPGQGAAKNIQYF	TGTGCCAGCAGTCATGCACCGGGACAGGGGGCAGCCAAAAACATTCAGTACTTC	TRBV6-2/TRBV6-3	TRBJ2-4	TRBD1	.
CASSLGGLPGNEQFF	TGTGCCAGCAGCTTAGGGGGGCTTCCAGGGAATGAGCAGTTCTTC	TRBV7-2	TRBJ2-1	.	.
CASSLRAGGGRVETQYF	TGTGCCAGCAGCTTAAGGGCCGGCGGGGGGCGCGTAGAGACCCAGTACTTC	TRBV7-2	TRBJ2-5	TRBD2	.
CASSLSSGMNEQFF	TGTGCCAGCAGCTTATCTAGCGGGATGAATGAGCAGTTCTTC	TRBV7-7	TRBJ2-1	TRBD2	.
CASSLGDRGYEQYF	TGTGCCAGCAGTTTAGGGGACAGGGGCTACGAGCAGTACTTC	TRBV27	TRBJ2-7	TRBD1	.
CASSEDRGTTEAFF	TGTGCCAGCAGCGAGGACAGGGGGACCACTGAAGCTTTCTTT	TRBV9	TRBJ1-1	TRBD1	.
CASSQGEGDYGYTF	TGCGCCAGCAGCCAAGGTGAGGGAGACTATGGCTACACCTTC	TRBV4-1	TRBJ1-2	.	.
CASSGWDRGFWLAGGPPFF	TGTGCCAGCAGTGGATGGGACAGGGGGTTTTGGCTAGCGGGAGGGCCGCCGTTCTTC	TRBV28	TRBJ2-1	.	once
CAISSPGLAGWGVGTDTQYF	TGTGCCATCAGTTCCCCGGGACTAGCGGGATGGGGGGTAGGCACAGATACGCAGTATTTT	TRBV10-3	TRBJ2-3	TRBD2	.
CASSQRQSSGNTIYF	TGTGCCAGCAGCCAAAGACAGAGCTCTGGAAACACCATATATTTT	TRBV9	TRBJ1-3	.	.
CSAGGQPADGYTF	TGCAGCGCTGGAGGACAGCCTGCTGATGGCTACACCTTC	TRBV29-1	TRBJ1-2	.	.
CASRRPGTGFENTEAFF	TGTGCCAGCAGGCGTCCCGGGACAGGGTTCGAGAACACTGAAGCTTTCTTT	TRBV6-4	TRBJ1-1	TRBD1	few
CASSLAAGGSNSPLHF	TGTGCCAGCAGCTTAGCGGCAGGGGGCTCTAATTCACCCCTCCACTTT	TRBV7-2	TRBJ1-6	TRBD1	.
CASSTGGMYQETQYF	TGTGCCAGCAGCACAGGGGGTATGTACCAAGAGACCCAGTACTTC	TRBV28	TRBJ2-5	TRBD1	.
CASSLDTVTDQPQHF	TGTGCCAGCAGCTTAGATACAGTTACCGATCAGCCCCAGCATTTT	TRBV7-2	TRBJ1-5	.	once
CASSLVGKPGQLYTF	TGTGCCAGCAGTTTAGTGGGAAAACCGGGACAACTCTACACCTTC	TRBV28	TRBJ1-2	.	.